Below are 20 T cell receptor beta chains sequenced from a single sample in a study of T cell responses to AZD1222 COVID-19 vaccine. TCRdb's table, derived via immunoSEQ multiplex PCR, lists solely in-frame clones and lacks some. The sample contains fewer than 120,000 clones, 85% to 95% of which appear only once. The specimen comprised peripheral blood, sampled 28 days after the second AZD1222 dose. Receptors originate from an adult who received the AZD1222 COVID-19 vaccine.

The V gene is TRBV5-1, the J gene TRBJ2-7; TRBD1 matches 7 bases. V lost 6 bases and J lost 3; bases outside the gene matches: 6. Per the germline V gene, CDR1 is SGHRS and CDR2 is YFSETQ. The CDR3 is made up of 13 amino acids. The CDR3 DNA sequence: TGCGCCAGCACTCTGACAGGGAGCTACGAGCAGTACTTC. This translates into CASTLTGSYEQYF.

The V and J genes are TRBV30 and TRBJ1-1; TRBD1 agrees at 10 bases. With V trimmed by 1 base and J by 1 base, 3 bases remained unmatched. Germline V gene sequence: CDR1 GTSNPN, CDR2 SVGIG (reference sequence). The CDR3 length is 15 residues. CDR3 sequence: CAWSETGGRNTEAFF. The CDR3 DNA sequence: TGTGCCTGGAGTGAGACAGGGGGCAGGAACACTGAAGCTTTCTTT. Looking up the rest from reference TRBV30 and TRBJ1-1 gives the full variable domain: SQTIHQWPATLVQPVGSPLSLECTVEGTSNPNLYWYRQAAGRGLQLLFYSVGIGQISSEVPQNLSASRPQDRQFILSSKKLLLSDSGFYLCAWSETGGRNTEAFFGQGTRLTVV.

The gene calls are TRBV3-1 (or the pseudogene TRBV3-2) and TRBJ1-2; D is possibly TRBD1 (5 bases). V was clipped by 0 bases and J by 8 bases, with 16 bases between them. This CDR3 has 15 amino acids. Germline V CDR1 and CDR2: LGHDT, YNNKEL (reference sequence). The CDR3 sequence is CASSQDLGGLGGYTF. The CDR3 DNA follows: TGTGCCAGCAGCCAAGATTTGGGGGGACTCGGAGGCTACACCTTC.

CDR3: CASRLDRGKNEQYF. The CDR3 nucleotides are TGTGCCAGCAGGTTGGACAGGGGGAAGAACGAGCAGTACTTC. The J gene is TRBJ2-7, the V gene TRBV6-5; 10 bases agree with TRBD1. CDR1 MNHEY and CDR2 SVGAGI come from the germline V gene. CDR3 length: 14 amino acids. Trimming removed 6 bases from V and 5 bases from J; junction bases left unmatched: 7.

The chain is built from TRBV6-5 and TRBJ1-1; the D gene is possibly TRBD1 (5 bases). The ends were cut back, 0 bases at V and 1 base at J, with 12 bases in the middle. The CDR3 sequence is 16 residues long. The germline V gene encodes CDR1 MNHEY and CDR2 SVGAGI. The CDR3 DNA follows: TGTGCCAGCAGTTACTCGATTTCAGGGTCGAACACTGAAGCTTTCTTT. This sequence encodes CASSYSISGSNTEAFF.

The chain recombines TRBV4-1 with TRBJ2-3; weak D call: TRBD2 (6 bases). V shed 1 base and J shed 2 bases, with 7 bases lying between them. Germline values: CDR1 MGHRA, CDR2 YSYEKL. The CDR3 totals 14 residues. The CDR3 is CASSQGGNTDTQYF. The DNA of the CDR3 is TGCGCCAGCAGCCAAGGCGGGAACACAGATACGCAGTATTTT.

The chain uses TRBV6-5 and TRBJ2-3, with TRBD2 identical over 7 bases. Germline V gives CDR1 MNHEY, CDR2 SVGAGI. V gave up 5 bases and J gave up 0 bases; unmatched junction bases: 5. The CDR3 is 15 residues long. The CDR3 region is CASSPSGYSTDTQYF. CDR3 in DNA: TGTGCCAGCAGTCCTAGCGGATATAGCACAGATACGCAGTATTTT.

The chain uses TRBV5-1 and TRBJ1-2; 7 bases align to TRBD1. This CDR3 is 14 amino acids long. J was trimmed by 8 bases and V by 3 bases; bases with no gene match: 10. The germline gives CDR1 SGHRS, CDR2 YFSETQ. The CDR3 DNA reads as TGCGCCAGCAGCTCCTCGAGGGGGCCGGAGGGCTACACCTTC. Encoded protein: CASSSSRGPEGYTF.

The V gene is TRBV10-3, the J gene TRBJ1-1, with 10 bases matching TRBD1. Losses at the gene ends were 6 bases for V and 2 bases for J; bases not matched to a gene: 3. This CDR3 spans 14 amino acids. Germline V gene data show CDR1 as ENHRY and CDR2 as SYGVKD. CDR3 sequence reads: CAIRGTGANTEAFF. CDR3 DNA sequence: TGTGCCATCAGGGGGACAGGGGCAAACACTGAAGCTTTCTTT.

The chain uses TRBV6-5 and TRBJ1-1; no firm D call. Germline CDR1 and CDR2: MNHEY and SVGAGI. The CDR3 spans 14 residues. Deletions cut 3 bases from V and 2 bases from J, with 10 bases between. The CDR3 region is CASSYRRTNTEAFF. The CDR3 DNA reads TGTGCCAGCAGTTATAGACGGACTAACACTGAAGCTTTCTTT.

This rearrangement joins TRBV7-9 to TRBJ2-5, with 13 bases matching TRBD2. There are 16 residues in the CDR3. V dropped 5 bases and J dropped 2; count of bases not matched to a gene: 5. In germline, CDR1 is SEHNR, CDR2 FQNEAQ (reference sequence). CDR3: CASSRPLAGGQETQYF. The CDR3 nucleotides read TGTGCCAGCAGCAGGCCACTAGCGGGAGGGCAAGAGACCCAGTACTTC.

The chain uses TRBV19 and TRBJ2-7, with 10 bases identical to TRBD2. The V and J ends lost 8 bases and 2 bases, in that order; junction bases with no gene match: 15. Germline CDR1 is LNHDA and CDR2 is SQIVND (reference sequence). The CDR3 is made up of 17 amino acids. Written as DNA, the CDR3 is TGTGCCAGTCCCGGACAGGCCCCTAGCGGGGGTGCCTACGAGCAGTACTTC. Protein product: CASPGQAPSGGAYEQYF.

J is TRBJ2-2 and V is TRBV6-5; TRBD2 is a possible D gene (6 bases). Germline CDR1 and CDR2: MNHEY and SVGAGI. This CDR3 has 14 residues. The V end lost 4 bases, the J end lost 4 bases, and 10 bases lay between the germline ends. The CDR3 region has the DNA TGTGCCAGCAGTTGGGGACTCGGCACCGGGGAGCTGTTTTTT. Translated: CASSWGLGTGELFF.

The V and J genes are TRBV19 and TRBJ2-1; TRBD2 aligns across 8 bases. The CDR3 is made up of 15 amino acids. Germline V lookup: CDR1 LNHDA, CDR2 SQIVND (reference sequence). Unmatched junction bases numbered 9, after V lost 7 bases and J lost 4 bases. CDR3 DNA sequence: TGTGCCAGTACCAAAGTAGCGGGGCCGTACAATGAGCAGTTCTTC. This sequence encodes CASTKVAGPYNEQFF.

The chain joins TRBV5-1 to TRBJ2-7; 8 bases line up with TRBD1. Germline-derived CDR1 and CDR2 are SGHRS and YFSETQ. V dropped 5 bases and J dropped 6; count of bases not matched to a gene: 4. The CDR3 length is 12 residues. CDR3 sequence (DNA): TGCGCCAGCAGTCACAGGGGGAGCGAGCAGTACTTC. Translated: CASSHRGSEQYF.

This clone has only one observation. The chain links TRBV28 to TRBJ1-5, with D unresolved. Deletions cut 6 bases from V and 3 bases from J, with 6 bases between. CDR1 and CDR2 from the germline V gene are MDHEN and SYDVKM. The CDR3 length is 12 residues. The CDR3 sequence: CASRINNQPQHF. DNA for the CDR3: TGTGCCAGCAGGATTAACAATCAGCCCCAGCATTTT.

The DNA of the CDR3 is TGTGCCAGCAGTGAGCTCCCGGGACAGGGGGCGAACTATGGCTACACCTTC. This gives the protein CASSELPGQGANYGYTF. V is TRBV6-1 and J is TRBJ1-2, with 12 nucleotides matching TRBD1. Germline V gene sequence: CDR1 MNHNS, CDR2 SASEGT. The ends lost 3 bases at V and 2 bases at J; junction bases unmatched: 7. The CDR3 covers 17 residues.

The chain recombines TRBV3-1 (or the pseudogene TRBV3-2) with TRBJ1-5; no clear D gene. Per germline, CDR1 LGHDT and CDR2 YNNKEL (reference sequence). The CDR3 is made up of 13 amino acids. V was clipped by 3 bases and J by 3 bases, with 6 bases between them. The CDR3: CASSHQDNQPQHF. For the CDR3, the DNA is TGTGCCAGCAGCCATCAGGACAATCAGCCCCAGCATTTT.

This chain's CDR3 is CASSQRGGNTIYF. DNA of the CDR3: TGTGCCAGTAGCCAGAGGGGGGGAAACACCATATATTTT. The chain links TRBV5-4 to TRBJ1-3; possibly TRBD1 for D (6 bases). In germline, CDR1 is SGHNT, CDR2 YYREEE (reference sequence). The CDR3 covers 13 residues. V was pared by 8 bases and J by 4 bases, with 13 bases between.

This chain joins TRBV30 and TRBJ1-2; unclear D gene. Trimming removed 2 bases from V and 2 bases from J, with 9 bases in between. The CDR3 length is 13 residues. CDR1 is GTSNPN, CDR2 SVGIG, per germline (reference sequence). CDR3 loop: CAWSRRANYGYTF. CDR3 DNA: TGTGCCTGGAGTCGGAGGGCGAACTATGGCTACACCTTC.